A single sample gave rise to the 27 T cell receptor beta chains below, sequenced in a study of immune characteristics of hereditary and idiopathic chronic pancreatitis. Data came from immunoSEQ multiplex PCR; TCRdb stores just in-frame clones and leaves some out. The sample lists around 9,400 clones; roughly 83% were seen once. The pancreas tissue came from patients undergoing total pancreatectomy with islet autotransplantation. Material for sequencing was pancreas tissue with idiopathic chronic pancreatitis. Source of these receptors: a human donor with chronic pancreatitis.

The gene calls are TRBV5-1 and TRBJ2-1, with D possibly matching TRBD2 (5 bases). CDR1 and CDR2 (germline): SGHRS, YFSETQ. The CDR3 is 13 amino acids. V gave up 4 bases and J gave up 7 bases, with 12 bases separating them. In nucleotides, the CDR3 is TGCGCCAGCAGCCCCCCCTCGGGGAATGAGCAGTTCTTC. Its translation: CASSPPSGNEQFF.

This chain uses TRBV5-1 with TRBJ2-3; 12 nucleotides align to TRBD2. The J segment lost 1 base and the V segment lost 0 bases, leaving 6 bases of the junction unmatched. The CDR3 runs 18 residues. In germline, CDR1 is SGHRS, CDR2 YFSETQ. The CDR3 here is CASSLGLAGGRGTDTQYF. For the CDR3, the DNA is TGCGCCAGCAGCTTGGGTCTAGCGGGGGGGCGCGGCACAGATACGCAGTATTTT.

This rearrangement joins TRBV10-3 to TRBJ1-2, with TRBD1 matching 7 bases. Germline V gives CDR1 ENHRY, CDR2 SYGVKD. This CDR3 comprises 18 residues. Trimming removed 8 bases from V and 1 base from J; junction bases left unmatched: 19. CDR3 nucleotides: TGTGCCATCCGAGACTGGGCGGCAGGGGGTCAGAGTAACTATGGCTACACCTTC. This sequence encodes CAIRDWAAGGQSNYGYTF.

V is TRBV6-2 or TRBV6-3 and J is TRBJ2-7; D is unresolved. CDR3 length: 13 amino acids. The germline V gene encodes CDR1 MNHEY and CDR2 SVGEGT. Trimming removed 2 bases at V and 3 bases at J, with 8 bases between. The CDR3 nucleotides are TGTGCCAGCAGTTACCGGCAGAACTACGAGCAGTACGTC. Protein sequence: CASSYRQNYEQYV.

The V gene is TRBV7-8, the J gene TRBJ2-7, with D tentatively TRBD2 (6 bases). The germline gives CDR1 SGHVS, CDR2 FQNEAQ. Deletions cut 5 bases from V and 2 bases from J, with 13 bases between. The CDR3 runs 14 residues. The CDR3 here is CASSPRDETYEQYF. CDR3 sequence (DNA): TGTGCCAGCAGCCCGCGGGACGAAACCTACGAGCAGTACTTC.

V usage is TRBV6-5 and J usage is TRBJ1-5, with D perhaps matching TRBD1 (5 bases). There are 12 residues in the CDR3. Looked up from germline, CDR1 is MNHEY and CDR2 is SVGAGI. V lost 7 bases and J 6 bases, leaving 10 bases between the germline ends. The CDR3 loop is CASKGEAQPQHF. The CDR3, as DNA: TGTGCCAGCAAAGGGGAGGCTCAGCCCCAGCATTTT.

The genes are TRBV5-1 and TRBJ2-6; tentatively, D is TRBD1 (6 bases). V was clipped by 4 bases and J by 0 bases, with 14 bases between them. Germline V lookup: CDR1 SGHRS, CDR2 YFSETQ. CDR3 size: 17 residues. The CDR3 bases are TGCGCCAGCAGCGTCAGGGGCGTAAGCTCTGGGGCCAACGTCCTGACTTTC. This codes for CASSVRGVSSGANVLTF.

In its sample, this clone was seen a few times. The CDR3 is CASSSGGADQSSYEQYF. The DNA for the CDR3 is TGTGCCAGCAGTAGCGGGGGGGCCGATCAGAGCTCCTACGAGCAGTACTTC. The chain recombines TRBV6-2 or TRBV6-3 with TRBJ2-7, with 10 bases matching TRBD2. The V segment lost 5 bases and the J segment 0 bases; nucleotides outside the gene matches: 10. Per germline, CDR1 MNHEY and CDR2 SVGEGT. The CDR3 is 17 residues long.

The chain is built from TRBV4-3 and TRBJ2-7, with 9 bases identical to TRBD1. Germline-derived CDR1 and CDR2 are LGHNA and YSLEER. Trimming cost V 3 bases and J 2 bases; bases outside gene matches: 5. This CDR3 has 15 residues. CDR3 loop: CASSQETGGAYEQYF. The CDR3 DNA reads as TGCGCCAGCAGCCAGGAGACAGGGGGTGCCTACGAGCAGTACTTC.

This clone was observed a single time. The chain's CDR3 is CASSEPGAYNEQFF. CDR3 nucleotide sequence: TGTGCCAGCAGTGAACCAGGGGCCTACAATGAGCAGTTCTTC. This chain connects TRBV2 to TRBJ2-1; perhaps TRBD1 as D (6 bases). The CDR3 spans 14 residues. The V and J ends lost 2 bases and 2 bases respectively, with 7 bases between them. The germline V gene encodes CDR1 SNHLY and CDR2 FYNNEI.

About this clone: This CDR3 is also generated by other DNA sequences in the sample. The chain links TRBV2 to TRBJ2-7; D remains ambiguous. The CDR3 has 12 residues. With 6 bases removed from V and 4 bases from J, the gap between germline ends came to 10 bases. Germline lookup yields CDR1 SNHLY and CDR2 FYNNEI. The CDR3 DNA reads TGTGCCAGCAGCCCCCGCCCGTACGAGCAGTACTTC. Translating gives CASSPRPYEQYF.

This sequence joins TRBV2 and TRBJ2-1; 8 bases align to TRBD1. CDR3 length: 16 residues. With V trimmed by 2 bases and J by 2 bases, 5 bases remained unmatched. Germline V gene sequence: CDR1 SNHLY, CDR2 FYNNEI. For the CDR3, the DNA is TGTGCCAGCAGTGAAAGCACAGGGGGGCCCTACAATGAGCAGTTCTTC. Protein: CASSESTGGPYNEQFF. Supplemented by reference TRBV2 and TRBJ2-1, the full variable domain reads EPEVTQTPSHQVTQMGQEVILRCVPISNHLYFYWYRQILGQKVEFLVSFYNNEISEKSEIFDDQFSVERPDGSNFTLKIRSTKLEDSAMYFCASSESTGGPYNEQFFGPGTRLTVL.

The V and J genes are TRBV18 and TRBJ2-3; D is undetermined. CDR1 is KGHSH and CDR2 is LQKENI in the germline V gene. Between the trimmed V and J ends, which lost 3 bases and 1 base, there was a span of 5 bases. The CDR3 is 13 residues long. The CDR3 sequence: CASSPLGTDTQYF. CDR3 sequence (DNA): TGTGCCAGCTCACCCCTGGGCACAGATACGCAGTATTTT.

The V and J genes are TRBV20-1 and TRBJ1-4; 10 bases match TRBD1. The CDR3 spans 17 residues. CDR1 is DFQATT, CDR2 SNEGSKA, per germline (reference sequence). The trim removed 3 bases at V and 7 bases at J, leaving 14 bases unmatched. CDR3 in amino acids: CSASRADRGSLGEKLFF. CDR3 DNA: TGCAGTGCTAGTAGGGCGGACAGGGGGTCTCTGGGTGAAAAACTGTTTTTT.

The chain has TRBV6-2 or TRBV6-3 and TRBJ2-3; 11 bases fit TRBD2. V shed 2 bases, J shed 1 base, and the junction held 17 bases outside the gene matches. Per germline, CDR1 MNHEY and CDR2 SVGEGT. The CDR3 loop spans 21 amino acids. This CDR3 is CASSYRPLAGGVKRGTDTQYF. The CDR3 DNA reads TGTGCCAGCAGTTACCGCCCGCTAGCGGGGGGCGTGAAACGAGGCACAGATACGCAGTATTTT.

The rearrangement joins TRBV30 to TRBJ2-3, with D tentatively TRBD1 or TRBD2 (5 bases each). Deletions cut 4 bases from V and 2 bases from J, with 22 bases between. The CDR3 totals 17 residues. In germline, CDR1 is GTSNPN, CDR2 SVGIG (reference sequence). The CDR3 reads CAWTTGAWDLVTDTQYF. For the CDR3, the DNA is TGTGCCTGGACCACCGGGGCGTGGGACCTTGTCACAGATACGCAGTATTTT. The variable domain in full, with the rest retrieved from reference TRBV30 and TRBJ2-3, is SQTIHQWPATLVQPVGSPLSLECTVEGTSNPNLYWYRQAAGRGLQLLFYSVGIGQISSEVPQNLSASRPQDRQFILSSKKLLLSDSGFYLCAWTTGAWDLVTDTQYFGPGTRLTVL.

The genes are TRBV20-1 and TRBJ2-7, with D hard to call. CDR3 length: 13 amino acids. Trimming pared 3 bases from V and 5 bases from J, leaving 14 bases between. CDR1 and CDR2 from the germline V gene are DFQATT and SNEGSKA (reference sequence). The CDR3 DNA sequence: TGCAGTGCTAGTTTCGGAGTATCCGACGAGCAGTACTTC. Translation gives CSASFGVSDEQYF.

The genes are TRBV3-1 (or the pseudogene TRBV3-2) and TRBJ2-2; TRBD2 aligns across 7 bases. The CDR3 has 12 amino acids. V trimming: 5 bases; J trimming: 6 bases; junction bases outside the gene matches: 0. The germline gives CDR1 LGHDT, CDR2 YNNKEL (reference sequence). CDR3 sequence (DNA): TGTGCCAGCAGCGGGGGGGCCGGGGAGCTGTTTTTT. Translation gives CASSGGAGELFF.

This clone was counted once. The chain carries TRBV30 and TRBJ2-5; D ambiguous. V was shortened by 0 bases and J by 1 base, with 3 bases between the two germline ends. The CDR3 runs to 12 residues. Germline lookup yields CDR1 GTSNPN and CDR2 SVGIG (reference sequence). The CDR3: CAWSVVQETQYF. CDR3 coding DNA: TGTGCCTGGAGTGTTGTCCAAGAGACCCAGTACTTC.

J is TRBJ2-1 and V is TRBV2; unclear D gene. Trimming cost V 1 base and J 8 bases, with 6 bases left between them. The germline gives CDR1 SNHLY, CDR2 FYNNEI. CDR3 size: 12 residues. This CDR3 reads CASSEEQYEQFF. For the CDR3, the DNA is TGTGCCAGCAGTGAAGAACAGTATGAGCAGTTCTTC.

V usage is TRBV6-5 and J usage is TRBJ2-2; D ambiguous. Looked up from germline, CDR1 is MNHEY and CDR2 is SVGAGI. This CDR3 contains 15 residues. Trimming left V 6 bases short and J 0 bases short, with 11 bases between. The CDR3 here is CASRPGPANTGELFF. DNA of the CDR3: TGTGCCAGCAGACCGGGTCCCGCGAACACCGGGGAGCTGTTTTTT.

The CDR3 DNA reads as TGTGCCACCAGTGATTTCCGCTATGGCTACACCTTC. Amino acid sequence: CATSDFRYGYTF. The chain has TRBV24-1 and TRBJ1-2; D gene ambiguous. The CDR3 spans 12 residues. Trimming removed 1 base at V and 4 bases at J, with 3 bases between. The germline CDR1 and CDR2 sequences are KGHDR and SFDVKD.

The chain carries TRBV20-1 and TRBJ1-6, with 8 bases fitting TRBD1. There are 16 residues in the CDR3. V lost 3 bases, J lost 7 bases, and 11 bases stayed unmatched. Germline V gene lookup returns CDR1 DFQATT and CDR2 SNEGSKA (reference sequence). CDR3 sequence: CSASIGTGFFNSPLHF. The CDR3 DNA reads as TGCAGTGCTAGTATCGGGACAGGTTTCTTCAATTCACCCCTCCACTTT.

Concerning this clone: Other DNA sequences in the same sample also yield this CDR3. CDR3 in DNA: TGTGCCAGCAGTGAAGGACCGGTTGGGAACACTGAAGCTTTCTTT. Protein: CASSEGPVGNTEAFF. The J gene is TRBJ1-1, the V gene TRBV6-1, with no clear D. Germline CDR1 is MNHNS and CDR2 is SASEGT. V lost 1 base, J lost 1 base, and 10 bases lay in between. The CDR3 totals 15 residues.

This rearrangement joins TRBV5-4 to TRBJ2-5, with D hard to call. Germline V CDR1 and CDR2: SGHNT, YYREEE (reference sequence). V lost 0 bases and J 5 bases, leaving 11 bases between the germline ends. This CDR3 is 14 amino acids long. In DNA form, the CDR3 reads TGTGCCAGCAGCTTGGGGCTGCAGGAGGAGACCCAGTACTTC. The encoded protein is CASSLGLQEETQYF.

The V gene is TRBV3-1 (or the pseudogene TRBV3-2), the J gene TRBJ2-3; the match to TRBD1 covers 7 bases. Germline V gene data show CDR1 as LGHDT and CDR2 as YNNKEL (reference sequence). The V segment lost 1 base and the J segment 2 bases; nucleotides outside the gene matches: 6. The CDR3 runs to 16 residues. The CDR3 DNA follows: TGTGCCAGCAGCCAAGTCGCAGGGGGACCCACAGATACGCAGTATTTT. Its protein is CASSQVAGGPTDTQYF.

The chain has TRBV2 and TRBJ2-7; D perhaps matches TRBD1 (5 bases). The CDR3 runs 15 residues. V lost 0 bases and J 2 bases, leaving 11 bases between the germline ends. Germline V gives CDR1 SNHLY, CDR2 FYNNEI. CDR3 sequence reads: CASSEAVSGTYEQYV. As DNA, the CDR3 is TGTGCCAGCAGTGAAGCGGTCTCAGGGACCTACGAGCAGTACGTC.